This T cell receptor beta chain was identified during a study of radiation and T cells in renal cell carcinoma. Trimming took off 5 bases at V and 6 bases at J, with 11 bases between the two ends. CDR3 length equals 12 residues. The V gene's germline CDR1 is SNHLY and CDR2 FYNNEI. Time point described: baseline pretreatment blood. Treatment in this sample: 15 Gy SBRT to primary tumor, nephrectomy 4 weeks later. The repertoire was sequenced with immunoSEQ multiplex PCR; TCRdb's copy has only in-frame clones and lacks some. The sample contains 150,000 or so clones, approximately 87% of which appear only once.

Specimen: blood, collected from a patient whose treatment included radiotherapy and nephrectomy. The source of this sequence is a woman aged 45-60 years with renal cell carcinoma. The chain joins TRBV2 to TRBJ2-7, with D possibly TRBD2 on 5 matching bases. CDR3: CASSPTRGEQYF. CDR3 nucleotide sequence: TGTGCCAGCAGTCCGACTCGGGGCGAGCAGTACTTC.